Listed below are T cell receptor beta chains from one sample, sequenced in a study of PD-L1 blockade in urothelial cancer. The assay was immunoSEQ multiplex PCR, and TCRdb's table has in-frame clones only and misses some. The sample carries fewer than 90,000 clones, 91% recorded once. The sample here was PBMCs, taken around atezolizumab (anti-PD-L1) treatment. The source of these receptors is a woman of 80 years or more with urothelial cancer. CDR3s include the opening cysteine and the closing phenylalanine or tryptophan.

TRBV6-4	CASSGQGSAGANVLTF
TRBV5-1	CASSVDRVSSGETQYF
TRBV18	CASSSGGDQPQHF
TRBV7-9	CAGDLEGSFHEQYF
TRBV4-1	CASSQQTRAGAYNEQFF
TRBV28	CAIAGSGGGGEQFF
TRBV9	CASSVAGGPRETQYF
TRBV7-9	CASSLGYSEQFF
TRBV15	CATSRGRRQGLSDPEAFF
TRBV4-1	CASSQGLAERYEQYF
TRBV19	CASSGGQAPWQYF
TRBV5-4	CASSLDRVGQETQYF
TRBV9	CASSANMDYGYTF
TRBV9	CASSVGGGEDQPQHF
TRBV19	CASSIQGNYGYTF
TRBV28	CASRKQGGYNEQFF
TRBV6-1	CASSEASGGGYTF
TRBV19	CASSIDINRVDGYTF
TRBV28	CASSPIGGDTGELFF
TRBV7-3	CASSLLAGGDGELFF
TRBV7-9	CASSFWASSHEQYF
TRBV15	CAISADRANTEAFF
TRBV19	CASSAGLAGYEQYF